A selection of T cell receptor beta chains follows, all from one sample in a study of cytomegalovirus exposure and HLA in healthy donors. Data came from immunoSEQ multiplex PCR; TCRdb stores just in-frame clones and leaves some out. This repertoire includes around 100,000 clones. Source material: PBMCs. Source of these receptors: a man aged 25 to 40 in good health and CMV-seronegative. CDR3s include the opening cysteine and the closing phenylalanine or tryptophan. D genes are given only for firm matches.

CASSSSTPGNTEAFF	TGTGCCAGCAGTTCATCCACCCCCGGGAACACTGAAGCTTTCTTT	TRBV27	TRBJ1-1	-
CASSLSGGTGELFF	TGTGCCAGCAGCCTTAGCGGGGGGACCGGGGAGCTGTTTTTT	TRBV2	TRBJ2-2	TRBD2
CAISDGTSGRYNEQFF	TGTGCCATCAGTGACGGGACTAGCGGTCGATACAATGAGCAGTTCTTC	TRBV10-3	TRBJ2-1	TRBD2
CASSPSETQYF	TGTGCCAGCAGCCCCTCCGAGACCCAGTACTTC	TRBV11-2	TRBJ2-5	-
CASSRVPNEKLFF	TGTGCCAGCTCACGAGTACCCAATGAAAAACTGTTTTTT	TRBV18	TRBJ1-4	-
CASSYGQESSYNSPLHF	TGCGCCAGCAGCTACGGACAGGAGAGCTCCTATAATTCACCCCTCCACTTT	TRBV5-1	TRBJ1-6	TRBD1
CASSYSGIGSEFF	TGTGCCAGCAGCTACTCGGGAATAGGGAGCGAGTTCTTC	TRBV7-2	TRBJ2-1	-
CASSYTGTGELFF	TGTGCCAGCAGCTATACAGGGACCGGGGAGCTGTTTTTT	TRBV5-8	TRBJ2-2	-
CASKYSINQPQHF	TGTGCCAGTAAATACAGTATCAATCAGCCCCAGCATTTT	TRBV19	TRBJ1-5	-
CASSPTGNYYEQYF	TGTGCCAGCAGCCCTACAGGGAATTACTACGAGCAGTACTTC	TRBV5-6	TRBJ2-7	-
CASSATRQVAYEQYF	TGTGCCAGCAGCGCCACGAGACAGGTAGCCTACGAGCAGTACTTC	TRBV9	TRBJ2-7	-
CASTPGEYQETQYF	TGTGCCAGCACACCCGGGGAGTACCAAGAGACCCAGTACTTC	TRBV2	TRBJ2-5	-
CASSLGDSDFSYEQYF	TGTGCCAGCAGCCTGGGGGACAGTGACTTCTCCTACGAGCAGTACTTC	TRBV5-6	TRBJ2-7	TRBD1
CASTLTGTGDGNTIYF	TGCGCCAGCACCCTAACCGGGACAGGGGATGGAAACACCATATATTTT	TRBV5-1	TRBJ1-3	TRBD1
CASSGTGVQPQHF	TGTGCCAGCAGCGGGACAGGGGTTCAGCCCCAGCATTTT	TRBV6-1	TRBJ1-5	TRBD1
CASSQGPSGREAFF	TGTGCCAGCAGCCAAGGCCCGAGCGGAAGGGAAGCTTTCTTT	TRBV14	TRBJ1-1	-
CASSVGAGLANTGELFF	TGTGCCAGCAGCGTAGGGGCAGGACTGGCGAACACCGGGGAGCTGTTTTTT	TRBV9	TRBJ2-2	-
CATSRETGDGTDTQYF	TGTGCCACCAGCAGGGAAACAGGGGATGGTACAGATACGCAGTATTTT	TRBV15	TRBJ2-3	TRBD1
CASSLGSFGTSGWNEQFF	TGTGCCAGCAGCTTGGGGTCCTTCGGGACTAGCGGGTGGAATGAGCAGTTCTTC	TRBV5-4	TRBJ2-1	TRBD2
CASSRLAGVPSTDTQYF	TGTGCCAGCAGCCGACTAGCGGGGGTTCCTAGCACAGATACGCAGTATTTT	TRBV27	TRBJ2-3	TRBD2
CSVGHRELTDTQYF	TGCAGCGTTGGCCACAGGGAACTGACAGATACGCAGTATTTT	TRBV29-1	TRBJ2-3	-
CASSESGWGNQPQHF	TGTGCCAGCAGTGAGTCAGGATGGGGCAATCAGCCCCAGCATTTT	TRBV6-1	TRBJ1-5	-
CASSPAPGALYEQYF	TGTGCCAGCAGCCCGGCTCCCGGAGCCCTCTACGAGCAGTACTTC	TRBV5-5	TRBJ2-7	-
CATRRGQGGDTQYF	TGTGCCACCAGGAGGGGGCAGGGTGGGGATACGCAGTATTTT	TRBV2	TRBJ2-3	-
CASSPRSRQGANEQFF	TGCGCCAGCAGCCCCCGATCTCGACAGGGGGCGAATGAGCAGTTCTTC	TRBV5-1	TRBJ2-1	TRBD1
CASSFKPYTPSGYTF	TGTGCCAGCAGTTTTAAGCCGTATACCCCTAGTGGCTACACCTTC	TRBV27	TRBJ1-2	-
CASSYRGREQYF	TGTGCCAGCAGTTACCGGGGTAGGGAGCAGTACTTC	TRBV6-5	TRBJ2-7	-
CASSLKLSRENTIYF	TGTGCCAGCAGCTTGAAACTAAGCAGGGAAAACACCATATATTTT	TRBV5-6	TRBJ1-3	-
CASSYSPGVQETQYF	TGTGCCAGCAGTTACTCCCCAGGGGTTCAAGAGACCCAGTACTTC	TRBV6-5	TRBJ2-5	-
CASRLIAGAARSSYEQYF	TGTGCCAGCAGGTTGATAGCGGGGGCCGCAAGGAGCTCCTACGAGCAGTACTTC	TRBV2	TRBJ2-7	TRBD2
CAGSWDPGNIQYF	TGTGCCGGTTCATGGGATCCAGGGAACATTCAGTACTTC	TRBV6-1	TRBJ2-4	-
CASSIRRGGETQYF	TGTGCCAGTAGTATCCGCAGGGGTGGGGAGACCCAGTACTTC	TRBV19	TRBJ2-5	-
CASSLGTGDTEAFF	TGCGCCAGCAGCCTCGGGACAGGGGACACTGAAGCTTTCTTT	TRBV5-1	TRBJ1-1	TRBD1
CASSFPESEQFF	TGTGCCAGCAGCTTCCCAGAAAGTGAGCAGTTCTTC	TRBV5-4	TRBJ2-1	-
CAGGTGGSNQPQHF	TGTGCCGGGGGGACAGGGGGAAGCAATCAGCCCCAGCATTTT	TRBV6-6	TRBJ1-5	TRBD1
CASTGWNEQFF	TGTGCCAGCACCGGGTGGAATGAGCAGTTCTTC	TRBV27	TRBJ2-1	-
CASRQTGIPSYEQYF	TGTGCCAGCCGCCAGACGGGGATTCCTTCCTACGAGCAGTACTTC	TRBV18	TRBJ2-7	-
CASKLEAGAYEQYF	TGCGCCAGCAAGCTAGAAGCGGGGGCCTACGAGCAGTACTTC	TRBV5-1	TRBJ2-7	TRBD2
CASSPRDTGEGNQPQHF	TGTGCCAGCTCACCACGGGATACAGGGGAGGGCAATCAGCCCCAGCATTTT	TRBV18	TRBJ1-5	TRBD1
CASSSRTGGKDEQFF	TGTGCCAGCAGCTCACGGACAGGGGGAAAGGATGAGCAGTTCTTC	TRBV11-1	TRBJ2-1	TRBD1
CASSLQGNVFEQYF	TGCGCCAGCAGCTTACAGGGAAACGTCTTCGAGCAGTACTTC	TRBV5-1	TRBJ2-7	-
CASSLGRGRMNTEAFF	TGTGCCAGCAGCTTGGGGCGGGGACGGATGAACACTGAAGCTTTCTTT	TRBV7-2	TRBJ1-1	-
CAWSATGRYGYTF	TGTGCCTGGAGTGCTACAGGACGGTATGGCTACACCTTC	TRBV30	TRBJ1-2	-
CASSYSWGGSEKLFF	TGTGCCAGCAGTTACTCTTGGGGGGGGTCTGAAAAACTGTTTTTT	TRBV6-5	TRBJ1-4	-
CASSSRQASTDTQYF	TGTGCCAGCAGTTCTAGACAGGCGAGCACAGATACGCAGTATTTT	TRBV28	TRBJ2-3	-
CASSPIRTGGTDTQYF	TGTGCCAGCTCACCAATTAGGACAGGGGGCACAGATACGCAGTATTTT	TRBV18	TRBJ2-3	TRBD1
CASSLAVTGGRIANNEQFF	TGTGCCAGCAGCTTGGCGGTAACGGGGGGGAGAATAGCCAACAATGAGCAGTTCTTC	TRBV5-4	TRBJ2-1	TRBD2
CASSMTGMETQYF	TGTGCCAGCAGCATGACAGGGATGGAGACCCAGTACTTC	TRBV5-6	TRBJ2-5	TRBD1
CASSAGGASYEQYF	TGCGCCAGCAGCGCCGGCGGGGCGTCATACGAGCAGTACTTC	TRBV5-1	TRBJ2-7	-
CASTGAPVPNSPLHF	TGTGCCAGCACAGGGGCCCCTGTACCCAATTCACCCCTCCACTTT	TRBV6-1	TRBJ1-6	-